This T cell receptor (beta chain) was sequenced during a study of blood T cell repertoires in COVID-19 (dated by TCRdb to between 2020 and 2021). The study in broad terms: Samples from collaborators originated in the United States, Italy and Spain and spanned both the acute and convalescent phases of COVID-19. The prospective study material was composed of cDNA or gDNA derived from T cells, B-cell-depleted T cells, or PBMCs. Subjects who had been exposed to COVID-19, were actively infected with it, or had recovered from it provided the deeply sampled blood TCRbeta repertoires that made up the dataset. A freely available public database, intended as a resource for researchers studying the immune response to SARS-CoV-2, is where the repertoires were released. Samples were obtained from the ongoing ImmuneRACE study (first 160 participants) and from 1,200 or so subjects provided by 6 global collaborators. The sample metadata nearly always contained a de-identified subject ID, COVID-19 status, age in years and sex. Where available, HLA class I and class II types were taken from metadata supplied by the sample provider and were not determined by assay-based typing. The investigation overall reported the following: The quantity of clinical and demographic metadata differed by source and by participant and was supplied without curation.

About this clone: No cognate antigen has been identified for it. Per-nucleotide qualities are absent, and no much larger clonotype sits a single base away.

The immunoSEQ Assay, a bias-controlled multiplex PCR, was used to amplify TCRbeta CDR3 regions from genomic DNA. The paper's processing steps were these. The number of nucleated cells in each sample was estimated from the amplification of reference gene primers within the assay. To quantify the absolute abundance of each unique TCRbeta CDR3 rearrangement, sequence reads were collapsed and filtered. For each sample, productive Simpson clonality was calculated as the square root of Simpson's diversity index across productive rearrangements. Entries here come from immuneACCESS through TCRdb and include only in-frame sequences with V and J called. Some clones fail to appear in such tables; in the studies checked, an unresolved V gene covers under half of the shortfall, and the cause of the remainder is unknown. For V, J and clone size, that table is used; D and trimming come from the DNA. This sample has approximately 350,000 clones in its table, and around four fifths of those were observed once. The top ten hold approximately 3% of the sample.

Measured from the cysteine to the phenylalanine, the CDR3 is 15 residues long. This entry keeps only the CDR3 DNA: 45 bases, framed from base 1. From V the trimming removes 0 bases and from J it removes 10 bases, while the gene matches leave 7 bases of the junction unaccounted for. Taken from the germline V gene (reference sequence), the CDR1 and CDR2 loops are GTSNPN and SVGIG. Collaborating institutions collected whole blood in K2EDTA tubes following their own protocols. Collaborator samples were shipped for TCRbeta analysis as frozen whole blood, isolated PBMCs, or DNA extracted from either sample type.

The clonotype comes from a young man with active or convalescent COVID-19. Input material: peripheral blood. The rearrangement joined TRBV30 to TRBJ1-4, with TRBD1 matching 11 junction bases. The bases read TGTGCCTGGAGTGTAGGGCCGGGACAGGGGGGAAAACTGTTTTTT. The translation is CAWSVGPGQGGKLFF. Here the CDR3 is joined to the reference TRBV30 and TRBJ1-4 genes, and the full variable domain is: SQTIHQWPATLVQPVGSPLSLECTVEGTSNPNLYWYRQAAGRGLQLLFYSVGIGQISSEVPQNLSASRPQDRQFILSSKKLLLSDSGFYLCAWSVGPGQGGKLFFGSGTQLSVL.